These 24 T cell receptor beta chains were all obtained from the same sample, sequenced in a study of memory CD4+ T cells and cytomegalovirus serostatus. The sort gate was single viable CD3+CD4+CD8-CD45RO+ cells for memory CD4+ T cells. Assay: immunoSEQ multiplex PCR; the TCRdb copy retains only in-frame clones and omits some. The sample consists of 45,000 to 50,000 clones, around 77% of them appearing once. The source material was memory CD4+ T cells from blood. All receptors come from an adult in good health and CMV-seronegative.

The genes are TRBV18 and TRBJ2-1, with D unclear. The CDR3 totals 13 residues. Trimming left V 2 bases short and J 8 bases short, with 10 bases between. Germline CDR1 KGHSH, CDR2 LQKENI. The CDR3 DNA reads as TGTGCCAGCTCACCAGAGAAAGGCGATGAGCAGTTCTTC. This gives the protein CASSPEKGDEQFF. The full variable domain, its missing parts supplied by reference TRBV18 and TRBJ2-1, is NAGVMQNPRHLVRRRGQEARLRCSPMKGHSHVYWYRQLPEEGLKFMVYLQKENIIDESGMPKERFSAEFPKEGPSILRIQQVVRGDSAAYFCASSPEKGDEQFFGPGTRLTVL.

This clone was detected only a few times. CDR3 in amino acids: CASTAGGWDTIYF. The CDR3 bases are TGTGCCAGCACCGCAGGGGGTTGGGACACCATATATTTT. V and J are TRBV6-1 and TRBJ1-3, with TRBD1 identical over 7 bases. The CDR3 is 13 residues long. Germline lookup yields CDR1 MNHNS and CDR2 SASEGT. The J segment lost 8 bases and the V segment lost 7 bases, leaving 8 bases of the junction unmatched.

This chain connects TRBV6-4 to TRBJ2-3; TRBD1 matches 7 bases. Trimming removed 0 bases from V and 2 bases from J; junction bases left unmatched: 2. Per germline, CDR1 MRHNA and CDR2 SNTAGT. CDR3 length: 15 residues. The CDR3 loop is CASSDSDRLTDTQYF. The CDR3 nucleotides read TGTGCCAGCAGTGACTCGGACAGGCTCACAGATACGCAGTATTTT.

The genes are TRBV2 and TRBJ2-5, with a weak D call TRBD2 (6 bases). The V and J ends lost 4 bases and 5 bases respectively, with 11 bases between them. Germline assignment: CDR1 SNHLY and CDR2 FYNNEI. The CDR3 covers 13 residues. The CDR3 DNA reads TGTGCCAGCAGTGGACTAGTCGAGGAGACCCAGTACTTC. Translating gives CASSGLVEETQYF.

The chain is built from TRBV2 and TRBJ1-1; D possibly corresponds to TRBD1 (5 bases). In germline, CDR1 is SNHLY, CDR2 FYNNEI. Trimming took 3 bases from V and 7 from J, leaving 21 bases between them. The CDR3 extends over 16 amino acids. Here the CDR3 DNA reads TGTGCCAGCAGTGAGGATGGTCGGGGCCCCCCAATTGAAGCTTTCTTT. Encoded protein: CASSEDGRGPPIEAFF.

This chain joins TRBV5-1 and TRBJ2-2; the D call may be TRBD1 or TRBD2 (6 bases each). The CDR3 is 18 residues long. Germline V CDR1 and CDR2: SGHRS, YFSETQ. V lost 0 bases and J 4 bases, leaving 19 bases between the germline ends. The CDR3, as DNA: TGCGCCAGCAGCTTGGGACAGACAGGTCGAGCGGGCACCGGGGAGCTGTTTTTT. It is translated as CASSLGQTGRAGTGELFF.

This chain links TRBV6-1 with TRBJ2-1; D not certain. This CDR3 spans 17 amino acids. Trimming stripped 3 bases from V and 4 bases from J, with 19 bases between. Germline values: CDR1 MNHNS, CDR2 SASEGT. CDR3 nucleotide sequence: TGTGCCAGCAGTGAGGTATCCGCTTGGACGGAATACAATGAGCAGTTCTTC. Protein: CASSEVSAWTEYNEQFF.

The CDR3 region is CASSKRTGNTEAFF. CDR3 bases: TGTGCCAGCAGCAAGAGGACAGGGAACACTGAAGCTTTCTTT. V usage is TRBV2 and J usage is TRBJ1-1; 7 bases agree with TRBD1. In germline, CDR1 is SNHLY, CDR2 FYNNEI. V shed 6 bases, J shed 1 base, and the junction held 5 bases outside the gene matches. The CDR3 has 14 amino acids. Full variable domain (remainder filled in from reference TRBV2 and TRBJ1-1): EPEVTQTPSHQVTQMGQEVILRCVPISNHLYFYWYRQILGQKVEFLVSFYNNEISEKSEIFDDQFSVERPDGSNFTLKIRSTKLEDSAMYFCASSKRTGNTEAFFGQGTRLTVV.

V is TRBV6-1 and J is TRBJ2-5, with D uncertain. Trimming left V 2 bases short and J 5 bases short, with 9 bases between. The germline gives CDR1 MNHNS, CDR2 SASEGT. The CDR3 is 13 amino acids. The CDR3 reads CASSEYRWETQYF. The CDR3 DNA sequence: TGTGCCAGCAGTGAATACCGGTGGGAGACCCAGTACTTC.

This sequence joins TRBV6-1 and TRBJ2-1; 10 positions agree with TRBD2. This CDR3 region has 16 residues. Germline trimming cut 4 bases from V and 0 bases from J; bases unmatched to any gene: 3. CDR1 is MNHNS, CDR2 SASEGT, per germline. This chain's CDR3 is CASSASSGGSYNEQFF. CDR3 nucleotides: TGTGCCAGCAGTGCCTCTAGCGGGGGCTCCTACAATGAGCAGTTCTTC.

V and J are TRBV14 and TRBJ1-1, with D possibly being TRBD1 (5 bases). The CDR3 is made up of 13 amino acids. Germline assignment: CDR1 SGHDN and CDR2 FVKESK. V lost 5 bases and J 3 bases, leaving 10 bases between the germline ends. CDR3 residues: CASSWDGYTEAFF. CDR3 DNA: TGTGCCAGCAGCTGGGACGGATACACTGAAGCTTTCTTT. The full variable domain, its missing parts supplied by reference TRBV14 and TRBJ1-1, is EAGVTQFPSHSVIEKGQTVTLRCDPISGHDNLYWYRRVMGKEIKFLLHFVKESKQDESGMPNNRFLAERTGGTYSTLKVQPAELEDSGVYFCASSWDGYTEAFFGQGTRLTVV.

The chain couples TRBV27 to TRBJ1-5, with D tentatively TRBD1 (6 bases). Trimming took 0 bases from V and 2 from J, leaving 8 bases between them. The germline V gene has CDR1 MNHEY and CDR2 SMNVEV (reference sequence). CDR3 size: 15 residues. In DNA, the CDR3 is TGTGCCAGCAGTTTATCAGGGGGTGGCAATCAGCCCCAGCATTTT. It translates to CASSLSGGGNQPQHF.

The chain uses TRBV10-3 and TRBJ1-6, with D perhaps matching TRBD1 (5 bases). Deletions cut 6 bases from V and 0 bases from J, with 12 bases between. Germline loops: CDR1 ENHRY, CDR2 SYGVKD. The CDR3 has 16 residues. CDR3 amino acids: CAISSFGGSYNSPLHF. Here the CDR3 DNA reads TGTGCCATCAGCTCTTTTGGGGGCTCCTATAATTCACCCCTCCACTTT.

The CDR3, as DNA: TGTGCCAGCAGCTTACGGGGGGCCGGATATGAGCAGTTCTTC. Its translation: CASSLRGAGYEQFF. The chain links TRBV7-3 to TRBJ2-1, with D possibly being TRBD2 (7 bases). CDR3 length: 14 amino acids. The germline V gene has CDR1 SGHTA and CDR2 FQGTGA. V was clipped by 2 bases and J by 8 bases, with 13 bases between them.

This chain joins TRBV6-6 and TRBJ2-5, with 7 bases lining up with TRBD1. The CDR3 is 14 amino acids. In germline, CDR1 is MNHNY, CDR2 SVGAGI (reference sequence). V shed 7 bases and J 1 base; nucleotides not matched to a gene: 6. CDR3 sequence: CASTLAGGQETQYF. The CDR3 DNA is TGTGCCAGCACCCTAGCAGGGGGCCAAGAGACCCAGTACTTC.

The chain employs TRBV4-3 and TRBJ2-1; 12 bases match TRBD2. Germline V gene data show CDR1 as LGHNA and CDR2 as YSLEER. V gave up 1 base and J gave up 7 bases; unmatched junction bases: 5. The CDR3 has 16 amino acids. Here the CDR3 DNA reads TGCGCCAGCAGCCAAGCGGCTAGCGGGGGGGCAAATGAGCAGTTCTTC. This gives the protein CASSQAASGGANEQFF.

The rearrangement joins TRBV14 to TRBJ2-2, with D hard to call. V was pared by 2 bases and J by 7 bases, with 11 bases between. The CDR3 runs to 14 residues. In germline, CDR1 is SGHDN, CDR2 FVKESK. CDR3 residues: CASSQLVGLGELFF. The DNA of the CDR3 is TGTGCCAGCAGCCAATTAGTAGGGCTCGGGGAGCTGTTTTTT.

CDR3 in amino acids: CASSFQGQGADEQYF. CDR3 coding DNA: TGTGCCAGCAGCTTTCAGGGGCAGGGGGCGGACGAGCAGTACTTC. The chain uses TRBV6-6 and TRBJ2-7; 8 bases fit TRBD1. V was pared by 6 bases and J by 5 bases, with 12 bases of the junction left unmatched. CDR1 is MNHNY and CDR2 is SVGAGI in the germline V gene (reference sequence). This CDR3 is built from 15 residues.

This chain connects TRBV19 to TRBJ1-3, with D maybe TRBD1 (6 bases). The V and J ends lost 5 bases and 4 bases respectively, with 9 bases between them. The CDR3 extends over 13 amino acids. The V gene's germline CDR1 is LNHDA and CDR2 SQIVND (reference sequence). The CDR3 is CASSLGQGNTIYF. The CDR3 DNA reads as TGTGCCAGTAGTCTTGGACAGGGAAACACCATATATTTT.

The gene calls are TRBV19 and TRBJ1-5; D is possibly TRBD1 (6 bases). Deletions cut 7 bases from V and 3 bases from J, with 10 bases between. This CDR3 contains 13 residues. The germline CDR1 and CDR2 sequences are LNHDA and SQIVND (reference sequence). The CDR3 DNA is TGTGCCAGTACAGGGGTCTACAATCAGCCCCAGCATTTT. This encodes CASTGVYNQPQHF. Drawing the rest from reference TRBV19 and TRBJ1-5, the complete variable domain is DGGITQSPKYLFRKEGQNVTLSCEQNLNHDAMYWYRQDPGQGLRLIYYSQIVNDFQKGDIAEGYSVSREKKESFPLTVTSAQKNPTAFYLCASTGVYNQPQHFGDGTRLSIL.

Turning to this clone: Other DNA sequences in this sample translate to the same CDR3. The genes are TRBV19 and TRBJ1-5, with 7 bases fitting TRBD1. CDR3 size: 14 residues. V was pared by 5 bases and J by 2 bases, with 3 bases of the junction left unmatched. CDR1 and CDR2 from the germline V gene are LNHDA and SQIVND (reference sequence). The CDR3 DNA reads as TGTGCCAGTAGTCCCCAGGGGGGCAATCAGCCCCAGCATTTT. The encoded protein is CASSPQGGNQPQHF.

The chain carries TRBV28 and TRBJ2-4; a possible D gene is TRBD2 (5 bases). The CDR3 covers 13 residues. In germline, CDR1 is MDHEN, CDR2 SYDVKM. V was shortened by 6 bases and J by 7 bases, with 13 bases between the two germline ends. The CDR3 spells CASSPGGPNIQYF. In DNA form, the CDR3 reads TGTGCCAGCAGCCCAGGCGGGCCTAACATTCAGTACTTC.

J is TRBJ2-7 and V is TRBV20-1; D ambiguous. This CDR3 has 11 residues. V was clipped by 3 bases and J by 4 bases, with 7 bases between them. Germline values: CDR1 DFQATT, CDR2 SNEGSKA (reference sequence). The DNA for the CDR3 is TGCAGTGCTAGCCCCACTTACGAGCAGTACTTC. Translated, it gives CSASPTYEQYF.

The gene calls are TRBV5-6 and TRBJ2-6; D gene unclear. CDR3 length: 15 residues. V was pared by 4 bases and J by 1 base, with 9 bases between. Germline V gene data show CDR1 as SGHDT and CDR2 as YYEEEE. The CDR3 coding sequence is TGTGCCAGCAGCGTACTTACATCTGGGGCCAACGTCCTGACTTTC. The encoded protein is CASSVLTSGANVLTF.